Presented here are 19 T cell receptor beta chains from one specimen sequenced in a study of blood T cell repertoires in COVID-19. Sequencing was performed with immunoSEQ multiplex PCR; in TCRdb, only in-frame clones are kept and a portion is missing. The table records tens of thousands of clones, around four fifths of them present only once. Sequencing used peripheral blood. The receptors come from a human donor in a cohort sampled during active COVID-19.

The rearrangement links TRBV24-1 to TRBJ2-6; D is unclear. Germline CDR1 reads KGHDR; CDR2 reads SFDVKD. The CDR3 runs 18 residues. Trimming took 5 bases from V and 0 from J, leaving 16 bases between them. CDR3 sequence reads: CATSAGRSFNSGANVLTF. The CDR3 DNA reads TGTGCCACCAGTGCCGGAAGGAGTTTCAACTCTGGGGCCAACGTCCTGACTTTC.

This chain uses TRBV27 with TRBJ1-6, with D possibly TRBD1 on 6 matching bases. Trimming removed 0 bases from V and 7 bases from J, with 10 bases in between. This CDR3 contains 15 residues. Germline CDR1 MNHEY, CDR2 SMNVEV (reference sequence). Here the CDR3 DNA reads TGTGCCAGCAGTTTATCCACAGGGTTCAATTCACCCCTCCACTTT. Protein product: CASSLSTGFNSPLHF.

The chain employs TRBV19 and TRBJ2-3, with 8 bases that match TRBD2. The germline gives CDR1 LNHDA, CDR2 SQIVND (reference sequence). The CDR3 runs 17 residues. V gave up 5 bases and J gave up 0 bases; unmatched junction bases: 10. DNA for the CDR3: TGTGCCAGTAGTCCGCCGCGGGGGGCCTCTAGCACAGATACGCAGTATTTT. The encoded protein is CASSPPRGASSTDTQYF.

This clone was seen only once. The chain uses TRBV7-9 and TRBJ2-7; 8 nucleotides match TRBD2. CDR1 and CDR2 (germline): SEHNR, FQNEAQ (reference sequence). The V segment lost 5 bases and the J segment 5 bases; nucleotides outside the gene matches: 17. The CDR3 length is 17 residues. As DNA, the CDR3 is TGTGCCAGCAGCCCGATCCCGGGGGGGGCGGATAGGGACGAGCAGTACTTC. Translating it yields CASSPIPGGADRDEQYF.

The genes are TRBV6-5 and TRBJ1-1; maybe TRBD1 (5 bases). This CDR3 has 11 residues. V lost 6 bases and J 11 bases, leaving 13 bases between the germline ends. Germline CDR1 and CDR2: MNHEY and SVGAGI. CDR3 protein: CASRGDRSAFF. The DNA of the CDR3 is TGTGCCAGCAGAGGCGACAGATCCGCTTTCTTT.

The V gene is TRBV24-1, the J gene TRBJ2-7, with TRBD2 matching over 8 bases. Germline V gene lookup returns CDR1 KGHDR and CDR2 SFDVKD. Losses at the gene ends were 10 bases for V and 6 bases for J; bases not matched to a gene: 4. The CDR3 covers 11 residues. CDR3 DNA: TGTGCCACGGGACTAGGACTCGAGCAGTACTTC. Protein: CATGLGLEQYF.

This clone was seen only a few times. The chain links TRBV27 to TRBJ2-2, with TRBD1 matching 8 bases. The CDR3 sequence is 16 residues long. After removal of 5 bases from V and 1 base from J, the junction contained 6 bases not matched to a gene. Germline-derived CDR1 and CDR2 are MNHEY and SMNVEV (reference sequence). The CDR3 nucleotides are TGTGCCAGCAGTGGACGACAGGGGAGGAACACCGGGGAGCTGTTTTTT. Protein sequence: CASSGRQGRNTGELFF.

The rearrangement joins TRBV5-5 to TRBJ1-1; unclear D gene. This CDR3 has 12 amino acids. V lost 4 bases and J lost 7, with 11 bases in between. The V gene's germline CDR1 is SGHKS and CDR2 YYEKEE (reference sequence). Written as DNA, the CDR3 is TGTGCCAGCAGCCTTACCCTAGATGAAGCTTTCTTT. It specifies CASSLTLDEAFF.

The V call is TRBV6-2 or TRBV6-3, the J call TRBJ1-2; D possibly corresponds to TRBD1 (6 bases). From germline, CDR1 is MNHEY and CDR2 SVGEGT. This CDR3 has 14 residues. Trimming pared 1 base from V and 6 bases from J, leaving 12 bases between. CDR3 region: CASSYLQGVDGYTF. The CDR3 DNA reads as TGTGCCAGCAGTTACTTACAGGGTGTAGATGGCTACACCTTC.

Written as DNA, the CDR3 is TGTGCCAGCAGCCCCCCGTCCGGGTACGAGCAGTACTTC. It is translated as CASSPPSGYEQYF. This chain joins TRBV4-2 and TRBJ2-7, with D unresolved. Trimming stripped 4 bases from V and 4 bases from J, with 11 bases between. This CDR3 has 13 amino acids. Per the germline V gene, CDR1 is LGHNA and CDR2 is YNFKEQ.

The chain's CDR3 is CASSFPGSQETQYF. CDR3 in DNA: TGTGCCAGCAGTTTCCCTGGTAGCCAAGAGACCCAGTACTTC. This rearrangement joins TRBV6-6 to TRBJ2-5; D remains ambiguous. The CDR3 runs 14 residues. V lost 4 bases and J 1 base, leaving 10 bases between the germline ends. Germline CDR1 MNHNY, CDR2 SVGAGI (reference sequence).

This chain links TRBV24-1 with TRBJ2-3, with 7 bases matching TRBD2. This CDR3 contains 16 residues. V lost 7 bases, J lost 2 bases, and 11 bases stayed unmatched. The germline CDR1 and CDR2 sequences are KGHDR and SFDVKD. The CDR3 region has the DNA TGTGCCACCAGCCCTTCGCGGGGAGGGCCCACAGATACGCAGTATTTT. Amino acids: CATSPSRGGPTDTQYF.

The chain recombines TRBV12-3 or TRBV12-4 with TRBJ2-7, with 9 bases that match TRBD1. V shed 6 bases, J shed 4 bases, and the junction held 4 bases outside the gene matches. The CDR3 totals 13 residues. The CDR3: CASSTGGGYEQYF. Here the CDR3 DNA reads TGTGCCAGCAGCACAGGGGGCGGGTACGAGCAGTACTTC.

This chain connects TRBV14 to TRBJ1-2; tentative D call: TRBD1 (6 bases). This CDR3 comprises 14 residues. CDR1 and CDR2 from the germline V gene are SGHDN and FVKESK. V was clipped by 6 bases and J by 8 bases, with 19 bases between them. The CDR3 sequence is CASRNGGQPGGYTF. As DNA, the CDR3 is TGTGCCAGCAGAAACGGAGGACAGCCAGGGGGCTACACCTTC.

The rearrangement joins TRBV18 to TRBJ2-7, with 8 positions matching TRBD2. The CDR3 sequence is 16 residues long. Germline-derived CDR1 and CDR2 are KGHSH and LQKENI. Trimming took 0 bases from V and 1 from J; bases not matched to a gene: 5. The CDR3 reads CASSPPGLGLSYEQYF. CDR3 nucleotide sequence: TGTGCCAGCTCACCACCGGGACTAGGACTATCCTACGAGCAGTACTTC.

The chain recombines TRBV4-3 with TRBJ1-2, with 7 positions matching TRBD1. The CDR3 spans 15 residues. Germline V gene lookup returns CDR1 LGHNA and CDR2 YSLEER. Trimming at V came to 0 bases and at J to 3 bases, leaving 4 bases not matched to a gene. The CDR3 DNA is TGCGCCAGCAGCCAAGATGGGCAGGGGGACTATGGCTACACCTTC. It translates to CASSQDGQGDYGYTF.

The chain links TRBV7-9 to TRBJ1-2; 7 bases fit TRBD1. The CDR3 covers 14 residues. V lost 3 bases and J lost 3; bases outside the gene matches: 4. Germline CDR1 reads SEHNR; CDR2 reads FQNEAQ (reference sequence). The CDR3 DNA sequence: TGTGCCAGCAGCTTCAGTCAGGGGGACTATGGCTACACCTTC. Amino acid sequence: CASSFSQGDYGYTF.

The rearrangement links TRBV7-2 to TRBJ1-5; possible D gene TRBD1, 5 bases. This CDR3 has 16 amino acids. Trimming shortened V by 5 bases and J by 4 bases, and 18 bases separated the two germline ends. Germline CDR1 and CDR2: SGHTA and FQGNSA. The DNA of the CDR3 is TGTGCCAGCAGCGAGGAGGGACTCATCTTTAATCAGCCCCAGCATTTT. Translated: CASSEEGLIFNQPQHF.

The J gene is TRBJ1-6, the V gene TRBV9; D unclear. Germline values: CDR1 SGDLS, CDR2 YYNGEE. The CDR3 has 15 amino acids. The V end lost 0 bases, the J end lost 0 bases, and 4 bases lay between the germline ends. CDR3 in amino acids: CASSVGGSYNSPLHF. DNA for the CDR3: TGTGCCAGCAGCGTAGGAGGCTCCTATAATTCACCCCTCCACTTT.